Below are 14 T cell receptor beta chains sequenced from a single sample in a study of cytomegalovirus exposure and HLA in healthy donors. Researchers ran the PCR with 60 Vbeta and 13 Jbeta primers. Libraries were prepared by immunoSEQ multiplex PCR; TCRdb keeps only in-frame clonotypes and omits some of them. The table lists roughly 130,000 clones, approximately 68% of them singletons. Sample: PBMCs. These receptors all stem from a man aged 25-45 years in good health and CMV-seropositive.

This clone was seen a few times. The chain couples TRBV11-1 to TRBJ2-1; 8 bases are a match to TRBD2. Germline loops: CDR1 SGHAT, CDR2 FQDESV (reference sequence). V dropped 1 base and J dropped 5; count of bases not matched to a gene: 4. The CDR3 contains 15 residues. Written as DNA, the CDR3 is TGTGCCAGCAGCTTAGAACTAGCGGCAAACAATGAGCAGTTCTTC. Translation: CASSLELAANNEQFF.

The CDR3 spells CATARTSGRRGADTQYF. CDR3 nucleotide sequence: TGTGCCACCGCCCGGACTAGCGGGAGAAGGGGCGCAGATACGCAGTATTTT. The chain carries TRBV27 and TRBJ2-3, with 13 bases aligning to TRBD2. Looked up from germline, CDR1 is MNHEY and CDR2 is SMNVEV (reference sequence). V trimming: 10 bases; J trimming: 4 bases; junction bases outside the gene matches: 14. CDR3 size: 17 residues.

The sample holds many counts of this clone. V gene TRBV6-4 combines with J gene TRBJ2-2, with D perhaps TRBD2 (6 bases). Germline lookup yields CDR1 MRHNA and CDR2 SNTAGT. The CDR3 is 16 residues long. Deletions cut 2 bases from V and 1 base from J, with 11 bases between. CDR3 residues: CASSDGGRENTGELFF. In nucleotides, the CDR3 is TGTGCCAGCAGTGACGGGGGGAGAGAGAACACCGGGGAGCTGTTTTTT.

This chain joins TRBV27 and TRBJ2-7; 8 bases agree with TRBD1. The CDR3 has 16 amino acids. Per the germline V gene, CDR1 is MNHEY and CDR2 is SMNVEV (reference sequence). Trimming removed 2 bases from V and 2 bases from J; junction bases left unmatched: 8. The CDR3 reads CASSLNSGTGPYEQYF. CDR3 DNA: TGTGCCAGCAGTTTAAATTCGGGGACAGGTCCCTACGAGCAGTACTTC.

The chain is built from TRBV2 and TRBJ2-3; a weak D match, TRBD1 (8 bases). Trimming left V 8 bases short and J 6 bases short, with 21 bases between. The CDR3 consists of 15 residues. The germline gives CDR1 SNHLY, CDR2 FYNNEI. The CDR3 loop is CASVMAGQGGDTQYF. CDR3 bases: TGTGCCAGCGTAATGGCTGGACAGGGAGGGGATACGCAGTATTTT.

The genes are TRBV27 and TRBJ2-1, with D possibly TRBD2 on 7 matching bases. V lost 3 bases and J lost 6, with 12 bases in between. CDR3 length: 14 residues. The V gene's germline CDR1 is MNHEY and CDR2 SMNVEV (reference sequence). CDR3 amino acids: CASSLGGRSNEQFF. CDR3 DNA: TGTGCCAGCAGTTTGGGGGGGCGGAGCAATGAGCAGTTCTTC.

The V call is TRBV6-5, the J call TRBJ2-7; the D gene is possibly TRBD2 (6 bases). This CDR3 contains 13 residues. Trimming removed 6 bases at V and 1 base at J, with 10 bases between. Germline CDR1 reads MNHEY; CDR2 reads SVGAGI. This CDR3 reads CASRGGLSYEQYF. CDR3 DNA sequence: TGTGCCAGCAGGGGGGGTCTGTCCTACGAGCAGTACTTC.

This clone was counted between two and nine times. The chain joins TRBV5-1 to TRBJ2-7; 10 bases are a match to TRBD2. CDR3 length: 13 residues. Germline CDR1 reads SGHRS; CDR2 reads YFSETQ. Trimming took 3 bases from V and 6 from J; bases not matched to a gene: 3. The CDR3 nucleotides are TGCGCCAGCAGCTGGGGGACTAGCGCCGAGCAGTACTTC. Its protein product is CASSWGTSAEQYF.

This clone occurred a few times. The chain uses TRBV19 and TRBJ2-2; TRBD1 is a possible D gene (5 bases). This CDR3 has 16 amino acids. V lost 3 bases, J lost 3 bases, and 14 bases lay in between. The germline CDR1 and CDR2 sequences are LNHDA and SQIVND (reference sequence). Here the CDR3 reads CASSMSPGWDTGELFF. As DNA, the CDR3 is TGTGCCAGTAGTATGTCCCCAGGGTGGGACACCGGGGAGCTGTTTTTT. Combining the CDR3 with reference TRBV19 and TRBJ2-2 gives the whole variable domain DGGITQSPKYLFRKEGQNVTLSCEQNLNHDAMYWYRQDPGQGLRLIYYSQIVNDFQKGDIAEGYSVSREKKESFPLTVTSAQKNPTAFYLCASSMSPGWDTGELFFGEGSRLTVL.

The J gene is TRBJ2-7, the V gene TRBV18; 8 bases are shared with TRBD1. This CDR3 comprises 12 residues. In germline, CDR1 is KGHSH, CDR2 LQKENI. After removal of 6 bases from V and 3 bases from J, the junction contained 1 base not matched to a gene. The CDR3 region is CASSTGGYEQYF. As DNA, the CDR3 is TGTGCCAGCTCCACAGGGGGCTACGAGCAGTACTTC.

This clone turned up a few times. The chain carries TRBV5-4 and TRBJ2-5, with a tentative D call TRBD1 (6 bases). The J call may be mistaken, given a closer DNA end match to TRBJ2-7. The CDR3 loop spans 14 amino acids. Germline lookup yields CDR1 SGHNT and CDR2 YYREEE (reference sequence). CDR3 loop: CASSLKAQGGEQYF. Written as DNA, the CDR3 is TGTGCCAGCAGCTTAAAGGCCCAAGGGGGCGAGCAGTACTTC.

The V gene is TRBV4-2, the J gene TRBJ2-1; tentative D call: TRBD1 (5 bases). The CDR3 consists of 15 residues. V shed 1 base and J shed 8 bases, with 15 bases lying between them. Per germline, CDR1 LGHNA and CDR2 YNFKEQ. This CDR3 reads CASSQARAPWYEQFF. Here the CDR3 DNA reads TGTGCCAGCAGCCAAGCCAGGGCCCCTTGGTATGAGCAGTTCTTC.

J is TRBJ2-7 and V is TRBV15; 7 bases are a match to TRBD1. CDR1 is LNHNV and CDR2 is YYDKDF in the germline V gene (reference sequence). Trimming took 2 bases from V and 5 from J; bases not matched to a gene: 6. This CDR3 comprises 14 residues. As DNA, the CDR3 is TGTGCCACCAGCAGAAACAACAGGGGTGACGAGCAGTACTTC. Amino acids: CATSRNNRGDEQYF.

J is TRBJ2-3 and V is TRBV5-1, with a possible D match to TRBD1 (6 bases). The V end lost 5 bases, the J end lost 5 bases, and 18 bases lay between the germline ends. The germline gives CDR1 SGHRS, CDR2 YFSETQ. This CDR3 is 15 amino acids long. For the CDR3, the DNA is TGCGCCAGCAGGGACAGCCCCGGCGGTGGAGATACGCAGTATTTT. Its protein product is CASRDSPGGGDTQYF.